This entry lists 10 T cell receptor beta chains sequenced from one sample in a study of shared T cell receptors in the human thymus. Only in-frame clones appear in the TCRdb table, and some are missing; sequencing was by immunoSEQ multiplex PCR. This sample yields about 380,000 clones, of which 95% are seen a single time; 0.02% belongs to the top ten. The sample consisted of thymocytes. The source is a human donor.

The rearrangement joins TRBV5-4 to TRBJ2-1; a weak D match, TRBD2 (5 bases). The ends were cut back, 4 bases at V and 7 bases at J, with 24 bases in the middle. Germline V CDR1 and CDR2: SGHNT, YYREEE (reference sequence). The CDR3 is made up of 17 amino acids. In DNA form, the CDR3 reads TGTGCCAGCAGCCCGGGCGGCCAGTTGGCCCCGGGGAATGAGCAGTTCTTC. Protein: CASSPGGQLAPGNEQFF.

The chain links TRBV19 to TRBJ1-2, with a possible D match to TRBD1 (6 bases). The germline gives CDR1 LNHDA, CDR2 SQIVND (reference sequence). CDR3 size: 11 residues. The ends were cut back, 11 bases at V and 4 bases at J, with 11 bases in the middle. The CDR3 loop reads CAAQGSYGYTF. CDR3 DNA sequence: TGTGCCGCTCAGGGGTCCTATGGCTACACCTTC.

CDR3 nucleotide sequence: TGCGCCAGCAGCCAAGACGGAGACGCAACTAATGAAAAACTGTTTTTT. This sequence encodes CASSQDGDATNEKLFF. V usage is TRBV4-1 and J usage is TRBJ1-4; no clear D. The CDR3 is 16 amino acids. V was cut by 0 bases and J by 0 bases, with 8 bases left in between. The germline V gene has CDR1 MGHRA and CDR2 YSYEKL.

This clone was detected only once. V and J are TRBV6-9 and TRBJ2-1, with D possibly being TRBD1 or TRBD2 (5 bases each). The CDR3 contains 12 residues. Deletions cut 4 bases from V and 9 bases from J, with 10 bases between. In germline, CDR1 is MNHGY, CDR2 SVAAGI. The CDR3 bases are TGTGCCAGCAGTTCCTCAGGGACTGAGCAGTTCTTC. Its protein product is CASSSSGTEQFF.

This clone was observed once. The CDR3 nucleotides read TGTGCCAGCAGTATAGCGGGAGGGCACTCTGGGGCCAACGTCCTGACTTTC. Amino acid sequence: CASSIAGGHSGANVLTF. This chain connects TRBV28 to TRBJ2-6; TRBD2 agrees at 11 bases. In germline, CDR1 is MDHEN, CDR2 SYDVKM. V lost 5 bases and J lost 0; bases outside the gene matches: 3. CDR3 size: 17 residues.

CDR3 coding DNA: TGTGCCAGCAGCTTCGGCGGCCGAACCCAAGAGACCCAGTACTTC. It codes for CASSFGGRTQETQYF. The chain joins TRBV11-3 to TRBJ2-5; no reliable D call. Looked up from germline, CDR1 is SGHNT and CDR2 is YENEEA. V was trimmed by 3 bases and J by 1 base, leaving 12 bases between them. This CDR3 has 15 residues.

V usage is TRBV5-6 and J usage is TRBJ1-1, with D perhaps TRBD1 (5 bases). The V gene's germline CDR1 is SGHDT and CDR2 YYEEEE. CDR3 length equals 16 residues. Trimming took off 0 bases at V and 0 bases at J, with 12 bases between the two ends. Here the CDR3 reads CASSLDEGKVNTEAFF. In DNA, the CDR3 is TGTGCCAGCAGCTTGGATGAGGGGAAGGTGAACACTGAAGCTTTCTTT.

The chain uses TRBV5-6 and TRBJ1-2; D unresolved. The germline CDR1 and CDR2 sequences are SGHDT and YYEEEE. The CDR3 is made up of 15 amino acids. V lost 1 base and J 0 bases, leaving 10 bases between the germline ends. The CDR3 loop is CASSLRDSANYGYTF. In DNA, the CDR3 is TGTGCCAGCAGCTTGAGAGACTCCGCTAACTATGGCTACACCTTC.

The chain recombines TRBV27 with TRBJ2-6; a possible D gene is TRBD2 (6 bases). V lost 6 bases to trimming and J lost 0 bases, with 15 bases between them. Germline CDR1 is MNHEY and CDR2 is SMNVEV (reference sequence). This CDR3 comprises 17 residues. Here the CDR3 DNA reads TGTGCCAGCAGGAACTTTGGGGGGACCTCTGGGGCCAACGTCCTGACTTTC. As protein: CASRNFGGTSGANVLTF.

The chain carries TRBV7-3 and TRBJ1-1; 7 nucleotides align to TRBD1. The CDR3 is 17 residues long. V was clipped by 5 bases and J by 1 base; unmatched bases: 13. The germline CDR1 and CDR2 sequences are SGHTA and FQGTGA. The CDR3: CASSPGDSSPGNTEAFF. The CDR3 bases are TGTGCCAGCAGCCCTGGGGACAGTTCACCCGGGAACACTGAAGCTTTCTTT.